This entry features one TCR beta chain sequence. Antigen specificity is unknown. This entry comes from a study of cytomegalovirus exposure and HLA in healthy donors. CDR1 is SGHNT and CDR2 is YYREEE in the germline V gene (reference sequence). The CDR3 contains 16 residues. V lost 3 bases and J lost 3; bases outside the gene matches: 11. It was with 60 Vbeta and 13 Jbeta primers that the PCR ran. Only in-frame clones appear in the TCRdb table, and some are missing; sequencing was by immunoSEQ multiplex PCR. The sample shows about 61,000 clones, 80% to 90% of them seen only once. Study-wide results and caveats: CMV serostatus was the sole immune exposure data available. In a later analysis, HLA-associated TCR beta chains were more clonally expanded than equally common others.

This clonotype was sampled from a man aged 25-45 years in good health and CMV-seropositive. What was sequenced was PBMCs. The chain carries TRBV5-4 and TRBJ1-2; TRBD1 agrees at 7 bases. The CDR3 protein is CASSSPFRQGDYGYTF. In DNA form, the CDR3 reads TGTGCCAGCAGCTCGCCCTTCAGACAGGGCGACTATGGCTACACCTTC.